The next 9 T cell receptor beta chains were all read from a single sample in a study of T-cell reconstitution after alpha-beta-depleted transplantation in children. Researchers prepared the TCRbeta library using unique molecular identifiers, the study reports. TCRdb re-analysed the PCR reads in MiXCR, keeping a single row per CDR3 protein. Among hundreds of thousands of distinct CDR3 sequences listed, roughly 13% were seen once. The source material was PBMCs, sampled before TCRalphabeta/CD19-depleted stem cell transplant. The source is a girl aged 2-10 years with congenital amegakaryocytic thrombocytopenia, due to receive a stem cell transplant.

This chain uses TRBV27 with TRBJ2-1, with TRBD2 matching over 13 bases. CDR3 length: 15 amino acids. Trimming removed 8 bases from V and 6 bases from J; junction bases left unmatched: 7. Germline loops: CDR1 MNHEY, CDR2 SMNVEV (reference sequence). The CDR3 region has the DNA TGTGCCAGCTATACTAGCGGGAGGGCGGGCAATGAGCAGTTCTTC. This translates into CASYTSGRAGNEQFF.

The J gene is TRBJ2-7, the V gene TRBV20-1; TRBD2 matches 9 bases. The CDR3 extends over 13 amino acids. The V gene's germline CDR1 is DFQATT and CDR2 SNEGSKA (reference sequence). The junction had 4 bases not matched to a gene; V was cut back by 2 bases and J by 5 bases. The CDR3 region is CSARLAGRHEQYF. CDR3 coding DNA: TGCAGTGCTAGACTAGCGGGAAGGCACGAGCAGTACTTC.

The genes are TRBV5-1 and TRBJ1-2, with 10 bases identical to TRBD1. Germline V lookup: CDR1 SGHRS, CDR2 YFSETQ. The CDR3 totals 14 residues. V shed 4 bases and J 5 bases; nucleotides not matched to a gene: 5. The CDR3 DNA sequence: TGCGCCAGCAGCCACGGGACAGGGGAGTATGGCTACACCTTC. Amino acids: CASSHGTGEYGYTF. The whole variable domain, filled in from reference TRBV5-1 and TRBJ1-2, reads KAGVTQTPRYLIKTRGQQVTLSCSPISGHRSVSWYQQTPGQGLQFLFEYFSETQRNKGNFPGRFSGRQFSNSRSEMNVSTLELGDSALYLCASSHGTGEYGYTFGSGTRLTVV.

The V gene is TRBV12-3 or TRBV12-4, the J gene TRBJ2-7; 9 positions agree with TRBD1. The V segment lost 6 bases and the J segment 3 bases; nucleotides outside the gene matches: 9. The CDR3 length is 15 residues. The CDR3 DNA sequence: TGTGCCAGCAGGACGCACGGGACAGGGAGCTACGAGCAGTACTTC. It is translated as CASRTHGTGSYEQYF.

The chain carries TRBV30 and TRBJ1-2, with D hard to call. Germline V lookup: CDR1 GTSNPN, CDR2 SVGIG (reference sequence). V lost 2 bases and J 2 bases, leaving 21 bases between the germline ends. The CDR3 has 17 residues. The CDR3 sequence: CAWSNRLRIRINYGYTF. Here the CDR3 DNA reads TGTGCCTGGAGTAATCGTCTCCGAATAAGGATCAACTATGGCTACACCTTC.

The chain has TRBV2 and TRBJ2-2, with a tentative D call TRBD2 (5 bases). The CDR3 has 15 amino acids. Germline V gene lookup returns CDR1 SNHLY and CDR2 FYNNEI. V lost 5 bases, J lost 3 bases, and 13 bases lay in between. The CDR3 DNA is TGTGCCAGCAGTCAAACCCCGGGGTACACCGGGGAGCTGTTTTTT. The encoded protein is CASSQTPGYTGELFF. The full variable domain, in which reference TRBV2 and TRBJ2-2 provide the parts outside the CDR3, is EPEVTQTPSHQVTQMGQEVILRCVPISNHLYFYWYRQILGQKVEFLVSFYNNEISEKSEIFDDQFSVERPDGSNFTLKIRSTKLEDSAMYFCASSQTPGYTGELFFGEGSRLTVL.

This clonotype was observed many times. The rearrangement links TRBV12-3 or TRBV12-4 to TRBJ1-6, with D unresolved. Trimming removed 4 bases at V and 7 bases at J, with 11 bases between. The CDR3 contains 14 residues. The CDR3 reads CASSWGLVNSPLHF. The CDR3 bases are TGTGCCAGCAGTTGGGGTTTGGTAAATTCACCCCTCCACTTT.

Many counts were recorded for this clonotype. CDR3 region: CASSLDAGGTDTQYF. The CDR3, as DNA: TGCGCCAGCAGCTTGGACGCGGGAGGGACAGATACGCAGTATTTT. The chain recombines TRBV5-1 with TRBJ2-3, with 9 bases lining up with TRBD2. Germline assignment: CDR1 SGHRS and CDR2 YFSETQ. This CDR3 region has 15 residues. The V and J ends lost 0 bases and 3 bases, in that order; junction bases with no gene match: 2. Combining the CDR3 with reference TRBV5-1 and TRBJ2-3 gives the whole variable domain KAGVTQTPRYLIKTRGQQVTLSCSPISGHRSVSWYQQTPGQGLQFLFEYFSETQRNKGNFPGRFSGRQFSNSRSEMNVSTLELGDSALYLCASSLDAGGTDTQYFGPGTRLTVL.

The sample holds many counts of this clonotype. This rearrangement joins TRBV7-9 to TRBJ1-2; 8 bases are shared with TRBD1. Looked up from germline, CDR1 is SEHNR and CDR2 is FQNEAQ (reference sequence). CDR3 length: 16 residues. V dropped 3 bases and J dropped 3; count of bases not matched to a gene: 9. The CDR3, as DNA: TGTGCCAGCAGCTTGGACAGACAGGGGCGGCACTATGGCTACACCTTC. Amino acid sequence: CASSLDRQGRHYGYTF.